Below, 28 T cell receptor beta chains from the same sample are listed, as sequenced in a study of cytomegalovirus exposure and HLA in healthy donors. The PCR used 60 Vbeta and 13 Jbeta primers. Here immunoSEQ multiplex PCR was the method, and the copy in TCRdb shows in-frame clones only, minus some. The specimen's table records about 200,000 clones. The sample consisted of PBMCs. The receptors here all came from a woman aged 25 to 39 in good health and CMV-seropositive.

The rearrangement uses TRBV28 and TRBJ2-5, with D perhaps TRBD2 (6 bases). This CDR3 is built from 13 residues. V lost 10 bases and J lost 7, with 19 bases in between. The germline V gene encodes CDR1 MDHEN and CDR2 SYDVKM. The CDR3 DNA reads as TGTGCCACCAACTCCGGGACTCAATTGACCCAGTACTTC. Protein sequence: CATNSGTQLTQYF.

The gene calls are TRBV14 and TRBJ1-1, with D perhaps matching TRBD1 (5 bases). CDR3 size: 13 residues. Germline lookup yields CDR1 SGHDN and CDR2 FVKESK. V was shortened by 0 bases and J by 8 bases, with 10 bases between the two germline ends. CDR3: CASSQDRRTEAFF. The CDR3 nucleotides read TGTGCCAGCAGCCAAGACCGACGGACAGAAGCTTTCTTT.

The chain is built from TRBV29-1 and TRBJ2-3, with a weak D call TRBD2 (6 bases). The CDR3 runs to 17 residues. Germline values: CDR1 SQVTM, CDR2 ANQGSEA. Trimming removed 4 bases at V and 2 bases at J, with 22 bases between. CDR3 nucleotides: TGCAGCGTTGTAGGTTCGGTGTTGCGGGACCTCACAGATACGCAGTATTTT. This sequence encodes CSVVGSVLRDLTDTQYF.

The gene calls are TRBV19 and TRBJ1-2; D remains unclear. The CDR3 consists of 13 residues. The germline V and J ends were trimmed by 3 bases and 2 bases, with 7 bases remaining between them. Per germline, CDR1 LNHDA and CDR2 SQIVND (reference sequence). The CDR3 loop reads CASSIEENYGYTF. The CDR3 bases are TGTGCCAGTAGTATTGAGGAGAACTATGGCTACACCTTC.

V is TRBV7-9 and J is TRBJ2-1, with 7 bases matching TRBD2. V shed 3 bases, J shed 8 bases, and the junction held 4 bases outside the gene matches. The V gene's germline CDR1 is SEHNR and CDR2 FQNEAQ (reference sequence). The CDR3 covers 13 residues. Here the CDR3 reads CASSLGGGDEQFF. DNA of the CDR3: TGTGCCAGCAGCTTGGGGGGAGGGGATGAGCAGTTCTTC.

This chain links TRBV19 with TRBJ2-1; no firm D call. Germline loops: CDR1 LNHDA, CDR2 SQIVND (reference sequence). CDR3 length: 14 amino acids. The ends were cut back, 3 bases at V and 5 bases at J, with 11 bases in the middle. CDR3 sequence (DNA): TGTGCCAGTAGTATGTTAGCCAGCCACAATGAGCAGTTCTTC. Translation gives CASSMLASHNEQFF.

The chain links TRBV21-1 to TRBJ1-2. TRBV21-1 is a pseudogene locus. The CDR3 covers 14 residues. CDR3 region: CASSKALLPHGYTF. The CDR3 DNA reads TGTGCCAGCAGCAAAGCACTGCTTCCACATGGCTACACCTTC.

This sequence joins TRBV27 and TRBJ1-1; a weak D match, TRBD1 (6 bases). This CDR3 has 14 residues. V dropped 6 bases and J dropped 1 base, with 12 bases sitting between them. Germline V CDR1 and CDR2: MNHEY, SMNVEV (reference sequence). The CDR3 spells CASRPHRENTEAFF. DNA for the CDR3: TGTGCCAGCAGACCTCACAGGGAGAACACTGAAGCTTTCTTT.

DNA for the CDR3: TGCAGCGTTGCCCCCGGGGGCACTGAAGCTTTCTTT. This gives the protein CSVAPGGTEAFF. The V and J genes are TRBV29-1 and TRBJ1-1; a weak D match, TRBD1 (5 bases). Trimming removed 4 bases at V and 4 bases at J, with 10 bases between. The CDR3 totals 12 residues. Germline V gives CDR1 SQVTM, CDR2 ANQGSEA.

This chain uses TRBV5-8 with TRBJ2-1; D is unclear. CDR1 and CDR2 (germline): SGHTS, YDEGEE. The V end was cut by 3 bases, the J end by 12 bases, with 19 bases between. This CDR3 comprises 14 residues. The CDR3 coding sequence is TGTGCCAGCAGCTCCCCGGAGTTTACAATGGTGCAGTTCTTC. Translation: CASSSPEFTMVQFF.

In DNA form, the CDR3 reads TGTGCCAGCAGTGAAGCGCTAGGGGGCTCGGACATTCAGTACTTC. Translating gives CASSEALGGSDIQYF. This chain uses TRBV6-1 with TRBJ2-4, with 7 positions matching TRBD1. Germline V gene lookup returns CDR1 MNHNS and CDR2 SASEGT. This CDR3 has 15 amino acids. The junction had 7 bases not matched to a gene; V was cut back by 0 bases and J by 8 bases.

The chain couples TRBV5-1 to TRBJ2-7; 9 bases match TRBD1. Unmatched junction bases numbered 11, after V lost 5 bases and J lost 5 bases. Germline CDR1 is SGHRS and CDR2 is YFSETQ. This CDR3 has 15 residues. Here the CDR3 reads CASSLQGALLHEQYF. Here the CDR3 DNA reads TGCGCCAGCAGTTTACAGGGGGCACTTTTGCACGAGCAGTACTTC.

The rearrangement links TRBV29-1 to TRBJ1-1, with D perhaps TRBD1 (6 bases). Germline CDR1 and CDR2: SQVTM and ANQGSEA. This CDR3 has 13 residues. Trimming removed 1 base at V and 5 bases at J, with 11 bases between. The CDR3 sequence: CSVEGQGLTEAFF. In DNA, the CDR3 is TGCAGCGTTGAAGGGCAGGGGTTGACTGAAGCTTTCTTT.

The gene calls are TRBV2 and TRBJ2-1; weak D call: TRBD2 (6 bases). This CDR3 region has 14 residues. Per germline, CDR1 SNHLY and CDR2 FYNNEI. With 8 bases removed from V and 7 bases from J, the gap between germline ends came to 18 bases. The CDR3 DNA is TGTGCCAGCGGGATTTCGGGAGTGAGAAATGAGCAGTTCTTC. Amino acid sequence: CASGISGVRNEQFF.

This rearrangement joins TRBV10-1 to TRBJ2-5; TRBD2 is a possible D gene (5 bases). Germline CDR1 reads WNHNN; CDR2 reads SYGVQD (reference sequence). The CDR3 sequence is 13 residues long. Trimming stripped 3 bases from V and 2 bases from J, with 7 bases between. The CDR3 loop is CASSEPGQETQYF. As DNA, the CDR3 is TGCGCCAGCAGTGAACCGGGGCAAGAGACCCAGTACTTC.

The chain couples TRBV6-1 to TRBJ1-2; D perhaps matches TRBD1 (5 bases). Trimming left V 10 bases short and J 4 bases short, with 13 bases between. CDR1 is MNHNS and CDR2 is SASEGT in the germline V gene. The CDR3 is made up of 12 amino acids. The CDR3 protein is CATQGGVYGYTF. DNA for the CDR3: TGTGCCACCCAGGGAGGGGTCTATGGCTACACCTTC.

This chain joins TRBV7-6 and TRBJ2-5; 11 bases align to TRBD1. J was trimmed by 5 bases and V by 0 bases; bases with no gene match: 5. Germline V gene lookup returns CDR1 SGHVS and CDR2 FNYEAQ. The CDR3 totals 16 residues. CDR3 sequence reads: CASSLARDRGKETQYF. In nucleotides, the CDR3 is TGTGCCAGCAGCTTAGCGAGGGACAGGGGGAAGGAGACCCAGTACTTC. Full variable domain (missing parts from reference TRBV7-6 and TRBJ2-5): GAGVSQSPRYKVTKRGQDVALRCDPISGHVSLYWYRQALGQGPEFLTYFNYEAQQDKSGLPNDRFSAERPEGSISTLTIQRTEQRDSAMYRCASSLARDRGKETQYFGPGTRLLVL.

This chain joins TRBV10-3 and TRBJ1-5; unclear D gene. Trimming left V 6 bases short and J 0 bases short, with 3 bases between. Germline V lookup: CDR1 ENHRY, CDR2 SYGVKD. The CDR3 has 12 amino acids. The CDR3 coding sequence is TGTGCCATCAGCGGTAGCAATCAGCCCCAGCATTTT. It specifies CAISGSNQPQHF.

The V call is TRBV7-2, the J call TRBJ1-6; D perhaps matches TRBD1 (6 bases). V was clipped by 5 bases and J by 5 bases, with 13 bases between them. Germline values: CDR1 SGHTA, CDR2 FQGNSA. The CDR3 extends over 15 amino acids. CDR3 DNA: TGTGCCAGCAGCGGACAGTCGTCCAATAATTCACCCCTCCACTTT. As protein: CASSGQSSNNSPLHF.

This sequence joins TRBV4-1 and TRBJ2-3, with 8 bases aligning to TRBD1. The trim removed 0 bases at V and 4 bases at J, leaving 0 bases unmatched. The CDR3 consists of 14 residues. Germline CDR1 is MGHRA and CDR2 is YSYEKL. The CDR3 protein is CASSQETGADTQYF. CDR3 nucleotides: TGCGCCAGCAGCCAAGAGACAGGGGCAGATACGCAGTATTTT.

The rearrangement links TRBV25-1 to TRBJ2-3; 7 nucleotides match TRBD1. Germline CDR1 and CDR2: MGHDK and SYGVNS. This CDR3 comprises 15 residues. The ends lost 6 bases at V and 2 bases at J; junction bases unmatched: 8. Here the CDR3 DNA reads TGTGCCAGCAGCCGGGACAGAGACAACACAGATACGCAGTATTTT. Encoded protein: CASSRDRDNTDTQYF. The full variable domain, rest sourced from reference TRBV25-1 and TRBJ2-3, is EADIYQTPRYLVIGTGKKITLECSQTMGHDKMYWYQQDPGMELHLIHYSYGVNSTEKGDLSSESTVSRIRTEHFPLTLESARPSHTSQYLCASSRDRDNTDTQYFGPGTRLTVL.

V is TRBV11-3 and J is TRBJ2-3, with D possibly being TRBD2 (6 bases). V shed 3 bases and J shed 4 bases, with 8 bases lying between them. CDR3 length: 13 amino acids. Germline V gives CDR1 SGHNT, CDR2 YENEEA. The CDR3 protein is CASSFGGADTQYF. CDR3 bases: TGTGCCAGCAGCTTCGGGGGAGCAGATACGCAGTATTTT.

This chain links TRBV28 with TRBJ1-2; 10 nucleotides agree with TRBD1. The junction had 11 bases not matched to a gene; V was cut back by 7 bases and J by 6 bases. The CDR3 runs to 15 residues. CDR1 and CDR2 from the germline V gene are MDHEN and SYDVKM. CDR3 nucleotide sequence: TGTGCCAGCAACGGACAGGGGGGTCCCTGGGATGGCTACACCTTC. As protein: CASNGQGGPWDGYTF.

CDR3 DNA sequence: TGTGCCTGGGGGGGCCAGCATCAGCCCCAGCATTTT. This gives the protein CAWGGQHQPQHF. The chain is built from TRBV30 and TRBJ1-5, with D possibly matching TRBD1 (6 bases). Trimming removed 5 bases from V and 5 bases from J, with 10 bases in between. CDR1 GTSNPN and CDR2 SVGIG come from the germline V gene (reference sequence). This CDR3 is 12 amino acids long.

The chain uses TRBV7-8 and TRBJ2-7, with 7 positions matching TRBD1. The CDR3 covers 16 residues. J lost 2 bases, V lost 2 bases, and 9 bases had no gene match. Germline V gene data show CDR1 as SGHVS and CDR2 as FQNEAQ. CDR3 residues: CASSLSYRGATYEQYF. In DNA form, the CDR3 reads TGTGCCAGCAGCTTATCGTACAGGGGTGCTACCTACGAGCAGTACTTC.

The chain combines TRBV5-1 with TRBJ1-1; maybe TRBD1 (5 bases). V shed 2 bases and J shed 11 bases, with 10 bases lying between them. The germline CDR1 and CDR2 sequences are SGHRS and YFSETQ. The length of the CDR3 is 11 residues. CDR3: CASSLKGRAFF. DNA of the CDR3: TGCGCCAGCAGCTTAAAGGGGAGGGCTTTCTTT.

The chain joins TRBV11-2 to TRBJ2-1; 7 nucleotides align to TRBD1. V lost 6 bases to trimming and J lost 9 bases; unmatched junction nucleotides: 11. This CDR3 region has 14 residues. The germline CDR1 and CDR2 sequences are SGHAT and FQNNGV. The CDR3 nucleotides read TGTGCCAGCAGGGGGGTACGGCAGGGGGTTGAGCAGTTCTTC. Translated: CASRGVRQGVEQFF.

J is TRBJ1-4 and V is TRBV6-5; D unresolved. The CDR3 contains 13 residues. The V end lost 2 bases, the J end lost 4 bases, and 5 bases lay between the germline ends. Germline V CDR1 and CDR2: MNHEY, SVGAGI. CDR3 nucleotides: TGTGCCAGCAGTTACGGCAGTAATGAAAAACTGTTTTTT. The encoded protein is CASSYGSNEKLFF.